What follows is one T cell receptor (beta chain) and its context. The antigen is unknown. This record comes from a study of T cell repertoires in cytomegalovirus infection. TCRdb re-called the reads with MiXCR, one entry per CDR3 protein. The top ten clones hold over 10% of a sample with about 920,000 distinct CDR3 sequences, approximately 33% of them seen once. This sample comprised cultured CD8+ T cells from PBMCs, obtained from culture after CMV antigen stimulation. This TCR was sampled from a human donor in good health (CMV status not recorded). Some clones in this sample may be carry-over from other donors' samples.

This CDR3 is CASSQTGTGGEQYV. The CDR3 DNA follows: TGCGCCAGCAGCCAGACCGGGACAGGGGGAGAGCAGTACGTC. The rearrangement uses TRBV4-1 and TRBJ2-7; TRBD1 matches 11 bases. V trimming: 3 bases; J trimming: 7 bases; junction bases outside the gene matches: 5. The CDR3 sequence is 14 residues long. The germline V gene encodes CDR1 MGHRA and CDR2 YSYEKL.